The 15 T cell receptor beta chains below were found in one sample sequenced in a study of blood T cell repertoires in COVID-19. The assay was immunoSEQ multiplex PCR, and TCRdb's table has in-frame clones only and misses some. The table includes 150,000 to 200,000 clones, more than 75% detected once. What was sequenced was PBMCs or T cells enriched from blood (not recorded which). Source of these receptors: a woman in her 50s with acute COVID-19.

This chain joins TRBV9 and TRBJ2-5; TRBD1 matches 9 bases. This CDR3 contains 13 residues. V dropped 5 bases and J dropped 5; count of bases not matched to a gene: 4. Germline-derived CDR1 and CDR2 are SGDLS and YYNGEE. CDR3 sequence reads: CASRGQGVETQYF. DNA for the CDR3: TGTGCCAGCAGGGGACAGGGAGTCGAGACCCAGTACTTC.

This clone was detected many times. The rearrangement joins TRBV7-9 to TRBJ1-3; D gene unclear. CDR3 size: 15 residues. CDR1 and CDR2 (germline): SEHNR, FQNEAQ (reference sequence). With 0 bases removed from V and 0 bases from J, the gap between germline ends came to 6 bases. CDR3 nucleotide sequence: TGTGCCAGCAGCTTAGCGTTCGGCTCTGGAAACACCATATATTTT. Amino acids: CASSLAFGSGNTIYF.

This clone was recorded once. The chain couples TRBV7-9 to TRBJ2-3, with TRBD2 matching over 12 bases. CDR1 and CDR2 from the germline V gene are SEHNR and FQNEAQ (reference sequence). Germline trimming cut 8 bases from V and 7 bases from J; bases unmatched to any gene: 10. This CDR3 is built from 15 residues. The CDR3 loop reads CASVTSGGRSHTQYF. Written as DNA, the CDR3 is TGTGCCAGCGTCACTAGCGGGGGGCGCTCACATACGCAGTATTTT. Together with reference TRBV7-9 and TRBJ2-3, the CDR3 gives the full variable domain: DTGVSQNPRHKITKRGQNVTFRCDPISEHNRLYWYRQTLGQGPEFLTYFQNEAQLEKSRLLSDRFSAERPKGSFSTLEIQRTEQGDSAMYLCASVTSGGRSHTQYFGPGTRLTVL.

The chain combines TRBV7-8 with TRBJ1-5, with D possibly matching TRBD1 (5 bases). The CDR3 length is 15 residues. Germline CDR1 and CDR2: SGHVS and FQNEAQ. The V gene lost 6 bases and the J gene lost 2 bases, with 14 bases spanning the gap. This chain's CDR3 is CASRLGGGGNQPQHF. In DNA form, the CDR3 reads TGTGCCAGCAGATTGGGGGGGGGAGGCAATCAGCCCCAGCATTTT. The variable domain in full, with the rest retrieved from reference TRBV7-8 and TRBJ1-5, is GAGVSQSPRYKVAKRGQDVALRCDPISGHVSLFWYQQALGQGPEFLTYFQNEAQLDKSGLPSDRFFAERPEGSVSTLKIQRTQQEDSAVYLCASRLGGGGNQPQHFGDGTRLSIL.

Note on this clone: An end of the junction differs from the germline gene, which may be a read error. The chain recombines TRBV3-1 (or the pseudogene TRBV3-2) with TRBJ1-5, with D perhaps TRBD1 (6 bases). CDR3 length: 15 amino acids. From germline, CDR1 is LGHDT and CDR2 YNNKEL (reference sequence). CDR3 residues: CASRQGGGVGQPQHF. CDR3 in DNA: TGTGCCAGCAGACAAGGAGGGGGAGTTGGACAGCCCCAGCATTTT.

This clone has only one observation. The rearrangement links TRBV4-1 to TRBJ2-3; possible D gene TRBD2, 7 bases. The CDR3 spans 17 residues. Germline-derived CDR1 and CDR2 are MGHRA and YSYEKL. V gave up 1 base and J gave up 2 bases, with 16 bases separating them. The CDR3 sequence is CASSQGWGGPDTDTQYF. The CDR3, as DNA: TGCGCCAGCAGCCAAGGCTGGGGGGGCCCCGACACAGATACGCAGTATTTT.

Here the CDR3 reads CASSLQAVTDTQYF. CDR3 coding DNA: TGTGCCAGCAGTCTACAAGCGGTCACAGATACGCAGTATTTT. V is TRBV27 and J is TRBJ2-3; tentative D call: TRBD2 (5 bases). CDR3 size: 14 residues. V gave up 5 bases and J gave up 2 bases, with 11 bases separating them. Germline V gives CDR1 MNHEY, CDR2 SMNVEV (reference sequence).

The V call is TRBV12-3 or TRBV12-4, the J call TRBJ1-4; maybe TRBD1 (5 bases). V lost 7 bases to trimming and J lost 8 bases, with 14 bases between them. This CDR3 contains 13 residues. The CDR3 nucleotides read TGTGCCAGCACCGCGGGACCAAGAGAAAAACTGTTTTTT. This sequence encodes CASTAGPREKLFF.

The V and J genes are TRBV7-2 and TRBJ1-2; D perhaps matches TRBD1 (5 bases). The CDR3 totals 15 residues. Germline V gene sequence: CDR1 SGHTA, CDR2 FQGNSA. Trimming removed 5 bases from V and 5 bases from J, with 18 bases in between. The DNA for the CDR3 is TGTGCCAGCAGCCCCATCAGGGCATCGCCATATGGCTACACCTTC. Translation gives CASSPIRASPYGYTF.

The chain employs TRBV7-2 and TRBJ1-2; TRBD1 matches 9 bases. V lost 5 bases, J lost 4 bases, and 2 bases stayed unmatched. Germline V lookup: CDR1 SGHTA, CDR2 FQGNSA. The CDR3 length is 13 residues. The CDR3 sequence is CASSPDRGYGYTF. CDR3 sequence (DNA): TGTGCCAGCAGCCCGGACAGGGGCTATGGCTACACCTTC.

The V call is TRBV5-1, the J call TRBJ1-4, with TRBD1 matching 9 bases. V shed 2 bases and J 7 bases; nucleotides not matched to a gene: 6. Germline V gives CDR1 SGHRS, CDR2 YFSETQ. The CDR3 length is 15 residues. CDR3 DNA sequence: TGCGCCAGCAGCTTCTTGGGACAGGGAGGTGAAAAACTGTTTTTT. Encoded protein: CASSFLGQGGEKLFF.

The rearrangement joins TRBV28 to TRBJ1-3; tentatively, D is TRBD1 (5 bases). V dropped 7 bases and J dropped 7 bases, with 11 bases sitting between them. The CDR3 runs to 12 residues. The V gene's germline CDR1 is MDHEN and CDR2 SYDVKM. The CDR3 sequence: CASIGTVNTIYF. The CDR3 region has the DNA TGTGCCAGCATTGGGACTGTTAACACCATATATTTT.

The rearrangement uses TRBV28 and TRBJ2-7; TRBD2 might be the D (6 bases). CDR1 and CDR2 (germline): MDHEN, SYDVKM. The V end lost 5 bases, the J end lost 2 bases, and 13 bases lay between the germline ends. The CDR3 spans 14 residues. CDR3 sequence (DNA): TGTGCCAGCAGTGGGGGGTTATTTACCTACGAGCAGTACGTC. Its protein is CASSGGLFTYEQYV.

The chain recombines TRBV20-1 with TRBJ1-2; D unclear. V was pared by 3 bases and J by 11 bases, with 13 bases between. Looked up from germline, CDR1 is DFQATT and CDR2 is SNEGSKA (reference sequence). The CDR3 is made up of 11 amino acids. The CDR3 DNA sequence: TGCAGTGCTAGTGCGGGGAGTGCTTACACCTTC. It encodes CSASAGSAYTF.

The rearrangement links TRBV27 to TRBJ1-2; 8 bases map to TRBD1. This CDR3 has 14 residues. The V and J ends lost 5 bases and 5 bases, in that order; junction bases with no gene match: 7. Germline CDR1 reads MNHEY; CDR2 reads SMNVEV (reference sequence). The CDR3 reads CASSNTRQGYGYTF. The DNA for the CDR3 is TGTGCCAGCAGTAACACCCGACAGGGGTATGGCTACACCTTC.